This section outlines one T cell receptor (beta chain) sequence together with its context. No antigen is known for it. The PCR contained 60 Vbeta and 13 Jbeta primers. Libraries were prepared by immunoSEQ multiplex PCR; TCRdb keeps only in-frame clonotypes and omits some of them. The repertoire includes over 150,000 clones, approximately 76% of them detected once, and 1.3% to 1.5% sits in the top ten. The sample belongs to a study of cytomegalovirus exposure and HLA in healthy donors. Study-wide context: Early released data comprised about 84 million unique TCRs from HLA-typed donors.

V lost 1 base to trimming and J lost 2 bases, with 9 bases between them. Germline CDR1 is SGHNT and CDR2 is YYREEE (reference sequence). The CDR3 length is 14 residues. The donors were healthy bone marrow donors. The study, taken as a whole, reports: The study recorded 164 TCR beta chains that were cytomegalovirus-associated.

This chain links TRBV5-4 with TRBJ2-5; weak D call: TRBD2 (5 bases). The TCR comes from a man between 60 and 70 years old in good health and CMV-seronegative. The sample comprised PBMCs. CDR3: CASSLYGEQETQYF. In DNA form, the CDR3 reads TGTGCCAGCAGCTTGTACGGGGAACAAGAGACCCAGTACTTC.